This TCR beta chain was captured in a study of T cell repertoires in cytomegalovirus infection. Study-level background: Peptides in the study included HLA-C-restricted and HLA-B-restricted CMV epitopes.

A remark on this clonotype: What it binds is not known.

TCRdb reprocessed the reads with MiXCR, giving one entry per CDR3 protein. Of some 220,000 distinct CDR3 sequences detected, roughly 34% appear once; the ten largest clones hold 59%. Notes on the study in general: Ex vivo responses were dominated by HLA-C-restricted CMV-specific TCR beta clonotypes. People with CMV and the relevant HLA were identified by cumulative public TCR beta family frequency.

Germline loops: CDR1 MNHEY, CDR2 SMNVEV (reference sequence). The CDR3 spans 15 residues. The junction had 3 bases not matched to a gene; V was cut back by 5 bases and J by 5 bases. The chain has TRBV27 and TRBJ2-3; TRBD2 aligns across 14 bases. The material sequenced was CD8+ T cells from cultured PBMCs, taken from culture after CMV antigen stimulation. This sequence originates from a human donor in good health (CMV status not recorded). Some clones in this sample may be carry-over from other donors' samples. The CDR3 spells CASSVTSGRGDTQYF. The CDR3 bases are TGTGCCAGCAGTGTGACTAGCGGGAGGGGAGATACGCAGTATTTT.